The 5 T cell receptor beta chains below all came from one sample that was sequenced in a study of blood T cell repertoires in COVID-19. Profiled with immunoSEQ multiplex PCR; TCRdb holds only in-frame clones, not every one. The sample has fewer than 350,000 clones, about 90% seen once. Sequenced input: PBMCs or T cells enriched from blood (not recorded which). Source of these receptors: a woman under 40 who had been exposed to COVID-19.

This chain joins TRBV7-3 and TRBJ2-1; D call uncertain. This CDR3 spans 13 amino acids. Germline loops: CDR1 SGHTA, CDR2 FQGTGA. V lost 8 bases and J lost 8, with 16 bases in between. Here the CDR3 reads CASAGSVMDEQFF. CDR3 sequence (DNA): TGTGCCAGCGCCGGGTCTGTCATGGATGAGCAGTTCTTC.

The CDR3 DNA reads TGTGCCACCAGTGCGACGGGATTGTACGAGCAGTACTTC. Translating it yields CATSATGLYEQYF. The V call is TRBV24-1, the J call TRBJ2-7; TRBD2 is a possible D gene (5 bases). V lost 5 bases, J lost 4 bases, and 11 bases lay in between. The germline V gene encodes CDR1 KGHDR and CDR2 SFDVKD. This CDR3 is built from 13 residues.

The CDR3 protein is CASNSYTEAFF. The CDR3 coding sequence is TGTGCCAGCAATTCGTACACTGAAGCTTTCTTT. This chain uses TRBV6-5 with TRBJ1-1; D is unresolved. Trimming pared 7 bases from V and 3 bases from J, leaving 6 bases between. The CDR3 is made up of 11 amino acids. Germline V gives CDR1 MNHEY, CDR2 SVGAGI.

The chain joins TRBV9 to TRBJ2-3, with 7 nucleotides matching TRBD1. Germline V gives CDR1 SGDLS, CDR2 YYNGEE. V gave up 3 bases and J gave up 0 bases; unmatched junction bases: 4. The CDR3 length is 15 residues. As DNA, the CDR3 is TGTGCCAGCAGCGAAAGGGACAGAAGCACAGATACGCAGTATTTT. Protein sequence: CASSERDRSTDTQYF.

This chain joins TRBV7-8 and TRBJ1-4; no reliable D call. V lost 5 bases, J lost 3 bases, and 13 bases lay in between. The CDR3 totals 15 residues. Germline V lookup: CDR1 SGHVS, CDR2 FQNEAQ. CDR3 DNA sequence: TGTGCCAGCAGCCCCTATCCGGGGTCTAATGAAAAACTGTTTTTT. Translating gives CASSPYPGSNEKLFF.